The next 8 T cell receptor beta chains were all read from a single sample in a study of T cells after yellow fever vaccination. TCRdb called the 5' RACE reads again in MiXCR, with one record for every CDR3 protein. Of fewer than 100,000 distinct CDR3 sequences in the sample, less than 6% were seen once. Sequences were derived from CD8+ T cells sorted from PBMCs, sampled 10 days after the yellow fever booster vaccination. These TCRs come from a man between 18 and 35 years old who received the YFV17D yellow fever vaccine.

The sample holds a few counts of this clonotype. The CDR3 DNA is TGTGCCAGTAGTATCCTCCCGGGAGATGGCTACACCTTC. This sequence encodes CASSILPGDGYTF. The chain combines TRBV19 with TRBJ1-2, with no clear D. Germline lookup yields CDR1 LNHDA and CDR2 SQIVND (reference sequence). This CDR3 comprises 13 residues. The V end lost 3 bases, the J end lost 6 bases, and 11 bases lay between the germline ends.

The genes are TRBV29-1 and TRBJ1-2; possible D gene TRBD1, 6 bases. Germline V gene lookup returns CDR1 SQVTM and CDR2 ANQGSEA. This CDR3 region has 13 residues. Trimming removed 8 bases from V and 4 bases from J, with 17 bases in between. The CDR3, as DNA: TGCAGCACCTGGCCTGGACAGACCTATGGCTACACCTTC. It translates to CSTWPGQTYGYTF.

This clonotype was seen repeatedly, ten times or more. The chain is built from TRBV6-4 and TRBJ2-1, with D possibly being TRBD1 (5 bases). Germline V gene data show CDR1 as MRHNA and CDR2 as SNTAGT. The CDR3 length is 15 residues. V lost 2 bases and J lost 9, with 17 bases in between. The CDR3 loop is CASSDRISGISEQFF. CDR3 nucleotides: TGTGCCAGCAGTGACCGCATCTCAGGGATAAGTGAGCAGTTCTTC.

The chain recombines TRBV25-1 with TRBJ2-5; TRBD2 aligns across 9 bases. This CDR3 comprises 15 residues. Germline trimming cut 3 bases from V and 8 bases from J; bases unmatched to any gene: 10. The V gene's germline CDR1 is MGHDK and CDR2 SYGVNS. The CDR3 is CASSDPTSGVKTQYF. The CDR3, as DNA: TGTGCCAGCAGTGATCCGACTAGCGGCGTCAAAACCCAGTACTTC.

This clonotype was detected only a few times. CDR3 DNA sequence: TGCGCCAGCAGTCTAGCGGGGGGTCTGGGAGAGACCCAGTACTTC. Amino acid sequence: CASSLAGGLGETQYF. The chain combines TRBV5-1 with TRBJ2-5, with TRBD2 identical over 11 bases. Germline assignment: CDR1 SGHRS and CDR2 YFSETQ. This CDR3 has 15 amino acids. The V gene end was trimmed by 5 bases and the J gene end by 4 bases; junction bases not matched to a gene: 7.

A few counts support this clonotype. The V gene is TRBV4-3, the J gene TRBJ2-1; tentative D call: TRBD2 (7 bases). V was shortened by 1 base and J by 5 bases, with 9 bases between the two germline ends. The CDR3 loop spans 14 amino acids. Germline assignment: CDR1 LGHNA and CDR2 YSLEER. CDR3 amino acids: CASSQAGGNNEQFF. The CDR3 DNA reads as TGCGCCAGCAGCCAAGCGGGGGGCAACAATGAGCAGTTCTTC.

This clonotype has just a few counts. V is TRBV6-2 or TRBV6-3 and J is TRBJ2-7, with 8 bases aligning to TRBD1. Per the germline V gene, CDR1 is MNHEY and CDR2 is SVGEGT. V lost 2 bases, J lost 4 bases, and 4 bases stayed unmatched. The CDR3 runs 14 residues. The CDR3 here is CASSYMTGVYEQYF. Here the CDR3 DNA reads TGTGCCAGCAGTTACATGACAGGGGTGTACGAGCAGTACTTC.

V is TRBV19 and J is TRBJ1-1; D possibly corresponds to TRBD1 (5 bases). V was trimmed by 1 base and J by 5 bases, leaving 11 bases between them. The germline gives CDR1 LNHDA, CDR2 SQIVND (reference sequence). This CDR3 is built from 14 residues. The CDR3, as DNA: TGTGCCAGTAGTATAGGGGGGTCCAGGACTGAAGCTTTCTTT. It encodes CASSIGGSRTEAFF.